A single sample is the source of the 27 T cell receptor beta chains below, sequenced in a study of regulatory dendritic cells for organ transplantation. Clones were read by immunoSEQ multiplex PCR, and TCRdb kept only the in-frame ones, dropping some. Here the sample spans tens of thousands of clones, nearly 80% being singletons. Sequenced: memory CD4+ T cells from blood. This sample's subset: CD45RO+ memory T cells. These receptors originate from a human donor in good health.

This clone was observed a few times. CDR3 bases: TGTGCCAGCAGCTCCTTTTATGGCGGCTACACCTTC. Translation: CASSSFYGGYTF. The J gene is TRBJ1-2, the V gene TRBV7-2; unclear D gene. The V gene lost 4 bases and the J gene lost 8 bases, with 11 bases spanning the gap. This CDR3 has 12 amino acids. Germline loops: CDR1 SGHTA, CDR2 FQGNSA.

The gene calls are TRBV5-4 and TRBJ2-2; possible D gene TRBD2, 5 bases. The ends were cut back, 4 bases at V and 6 bases at J, with 16 bases in the middle. The CDR3 spans 15 residues. Per the germline V gene, CDR1 is SGHNT and CDR2 is YYREEE (reference sequence). The CDR3 here is CASSPSTDYAGELFF. In DNA, the CDR3 is TGTGCCAGCAGCCCCTCAACTGACTACGCCGGGGAGCTGTTTTTT.

A few counts support this clone. The rearrangement uses TRBV27 and TRBJ2-1; D is unresolved. Germline CDR1 is MNHEY and CDR2 is SMNVEV (reference sequence). V was shortened by 3 bases and J by 3 bases, with 9 bases between the two germline ends. The CDR3 runs to 14 residues. The CDR3 loop reads CASSFGYSYNEQFF. The CDR3 DNA is TGTGCCAGCAGTTTTGGCTACAGCTACAATGAGCAGTTCTTC.

This chain links TRBV7-9 with TRBJ1-2, with unresolved D. CDR1 is SEHNR and CDR2 is FQNEAQ in the germline V gene (reference sequence). This CDR3 has 12 residues. Written as DNA, the CDR3 is TGTGCAGACGGCCCGCCAGGACGCTTAGACACCTTC. Amino acids: CADGPPGRLDTF. Full variable domain (remainder filled in from reference TRBV7-9 and TRBJ1-2): DTGVSQNPRHKITKRGQNVTFRCDPISEHNRLYWYRQTLGQGPEFLTYFQNEAQLEKSRLLSDRFSAERPKGSFSTLEIQRTEQGDSAMYLCADGPPGRLDTFGSGTRLTVV.

The chain recombines TRBV11-2 with TRBJ2-1; D is unclear. This CDR3 is 14 amino acids long. The germline gives CDR1 SGHAT, CDR2 FQNNGV. Trimming removed 1 base from V and 1 base from J, with 5 bases in between. CDR3 sequence (DNA): TGTGCCAGCAGCTTAGGGGTTTCCTACAATGAGCAGTTCTTC. This codes for CASSLGVSYNEQFF. Looking up the rest from reference TRBV11-2 and TRBJ2-1 gives the full variable domain: EAGVAQSPRYKIIEKRQSVAFWCNPISGHATLYWYQQILGQGPKLLIQFQNNGVVDDSQLPKDRFSAERLKGVDSTLKIQPAKLEDSAVYLCASSLGVSYNEQFFGPGTRLTVL.

The rearrangement uses TRBV7-3 and TRBJ1-2, with 7 bases matching TRBD1. V lost 4 bases and J lost 5; bases outside the gene matches: 4. This CDR3 is 13 amino acids long. Germline V gives CDR1 SGHTA, CDR2 FQGTGA. CDR3 nucleotides: TGTGCCAGCAGCTCGAGGACAGGTTATGGCTACACCTTC. Protein: CASSSRTGYGYTF.

This clone was observed a single time. The rearrangement joins TRBV5-8 to TRBJ1-6; D is possibly TRBD1 (6 bases). Germline V gives CDR1 SGHTS, CDR2 YDEGEE. Trimming took 4 bases from V and 8 from J, leaving 16 bases between them. There are 15 residues in the CDR3. Here the CDR3 reads CASSTPLRTDSPLHF. The CDR3 nucleotides read TGTGCCAGCAGCACACCCCTCCGGACAGATTCACCCCTCCACTTT.

The V and J genes are TRBV7-3 and TRBJ2-3; 11 nucleotides agree with TRBD1. V was pared by 8 bases and J by 8 bases, with 6 bases of the junction left unmatched. The CDR3 extends over 13 amino acids. CDR1 is SGHTA and CDR2 is FQGTGA in the germline V gene. CDR3 residues: CASGDRGSGTQYF. The CDR3 region has the DNA TGTGCCAGCGGGGACAGGGGGTCGGGTACGCAGTATTTT.

The chain is built from TRBV5-1 and TRBJ2-2, with a tentative D call TRBD1 (5 bases). CDR1 is SGHRS, CDR2 YFSETQ, per germline. This CDR3 spans 15 amino acids. Trimming shortened V by 0 bases and J by 7 bases, and 13 bases separated the two germline ends. The CDR3 DNA is TGCGCCAGCAGCTTGGCGACAGCATTTGGCGGGGAGCTGTTTTTT. It translates to CASSLATAFGGELFF.

The chain couples TRBV28 to TRBJ2-7, with D tentatively TRBD1 or TRBD2 (5 bases each). This CDR3 has 16 amino acids. With 1 base removed from V and 0 bases from J, the gap between germline ends came to 13 bases. Germline CDR1 MDHEN, CDR2 SYDVKM. The CDR3 is CASSLFSGRSSYEQYF. CDR3 bases: TGTGCCAGCAGTTTATTTTCGGGACGGAGCTCCTACGAGCAGTACTTC.

The chain joins TRBV10-2 to TRBJ2-3, with 13 nucleotides matching TRBD2. CDR1 is WSHSY and CDR2 is SAAADI in the germline V gene. Germline trimming cut 8 bases from V and 2 bases from J; bases unmatched to any gene: 4. This CDR3 region has 15 residues. CDR3 protein: CASGLAGDLTDTQYF. CDR3 nucleotides: TGCGCCAGCGGACTAGCGGGAGACCTCACAGATACGCAGTATTTT.

The chain combines TRBV4-3 with TRBJ1-4, with 7 bases identical to TRBD1. Germline CDR1 LGHNA, CDR2 YSLEER. This CDR3 contains 19 residues. V dropped 0 bases and J dropped 0; count of bases not matched to a gene: 10. The CDR3 DNA reads TGCGCCAGCAGCCAAGATCGGACAGGATACTATGCAACTAATGAAAAACTGTTTTTT. Protein sequence: CASSQDRTGYYATNEKLFF.

The CDR3 DNA is TGTGCCAGCAGGAGACAGGACACCGGGGAGCTGTTTTTT. It encodes CASRRQDTGELFF. This chain links TRBV28 with TRBJ2-2; tentatively, D is TRBD1 (6 bases). This CDR3 contains 13 residues. CDR1 and CDR2 (germline): MDHEN, SYDVKM. V lost 6 bases, J lost 3 bases, and 8 bases lay in between.

The rearrangement links TRBV7-2 to TRBJ1-5, with D tentatively TRBD1 (6 bases). V dropped 4 bases and J dropped 7 bases, with 14 bases sitting between them. Looked up from germline, CDR1 is SGHTA and CDR2 is FQGNSA. The CDR3 consists of 14 residues. The CDR3 sequence: CASSSRLGGQPQHF. The CDR3 DNA sequence: TGTGCCAGCAGCTCCCGGTTGGGGGGCCAGCCCCAGCATTTT.

This chain joins TRBV7-2 and TRBJ1-4, with 7 bases that match TRBD1. Germline trimming cut 5 bases from V and 2 bases from J; bases unmatched to any gene: 8. Germline values: CDR1 SGHTA, CDR2 FQGNSA. The CDR3 extends over 16 amino acids. Here the CDR3 DNA reads TGTGCCAGCAGCGTCCGCCCGGGACAGACTAATGAAAAACTGTTTTTT. Protein product: CASSVRPGQTNEKLFF. The variable domain in full, completed from reference TRBV7-2 and TRBJ1-4, reads GAGVSQSPSNKVTEKGKDVELRCDPISGHTALYWYRQSLGQGLEFLIYFQGNSAPDKSGLPSDRFSAERTGGSVSTLTIQRTQQEDSAVYLCASSVRPGQTNEKLFFGSGTQLSVL.

By frequency in the sample, this clone is medium-sized (0.01 to 0.1%). V and J are TRBV19 and TRBJ1-5, with D unclear. The CDR3 consists of 13 residues. Germline V CDR1 and CDR2: LNHDA, SQIVND (reference sequence). Trimming took 3 bases from V and 3 from J, leaving 6 bases between them. In nucleotides, the CDR3 is TGTGCCAGTAGTATGTGGGTCAATCAGCCCCAGCATTTT. This sequence encodes CASSMWVNQPQHF.

In DNA, the CDR3 is TGTGCCAGCAGCTCCACAGGGGGCAGCGAGCAGTACTTC. Amino acid sequence: CASSSTGGSEQYF. The chain couples TRBV27 to TRBJ2-7, with 9 bases lining up with TRBD1. V shed 6 bases and J 6 bases; nucleotides not matched to a gene: 6. The CDR3 has 13 residues. The germline V gene encodes CDR1 MNHEY and CDR2 SMNVEV (reference sequence).

The V gene is TRBV27, the J gene TRBJ2-4, with D unclear. The germline V gene encodes CDR1 MNHEY and CDR2 SMNVEV (reference sequence). This CDR3 comprises 13 residues. With 6 bases removed from V and 0 bases from J, the gap between germline ends came to 6 bases. The DNA for the CDR3 is TGTGCCAGCAGCATCACAGCCAAAAACATTCAGTACTTC. Translated, it gives CASSITAKNIQYF.

This chain connects TRBV4-3 to TRBJ2-7; TRBD1 agrees at 7 bases. This CDR3 has 14 residues. Trimming removed 0 bases from V and 2 bases from J; junction bases left unmatched: 1. Per germline, CDR1 LGHNA and CDR2 YSLEER. CDR3 in DNA: TGCGCCAGCAGCCAAGAGACAGGGACCTACGAGCAGTACTTC. Its protein is CASSQETGTYEQYF.

As DNA, the CDR3 is TGTGCCAGCAGCTTAGCCCCAGGGGCCTACGAGCAGTACTTC. As protein: CASSLAPGAYEQYF. The V and J genes are TRBV7-2 and TRBJ2-7, with D possibly matching TRBD1 (6 bases). The CDR3 runs to 14 residues. Germline V gene lookup returns CDR1 SGHTA and CDR2 FQGNSA. V shed 0 bases and J shed 2 bases, with 8 bases lying between them.

In its sample, this clone was seen once. V usage is TRBV5-4 and J usage is TRBJ2-5; weak D call: TRBD2 (7 bases). Germline assignment: CDR1 SGHNT and CDR2 YYREEE (reference sequence). The CDR3 is 17 amino acids. V was cut by 0 bases and J by 1 base, with 16 bases left in between. CDR3: CASSLDRWGGRQETQYF. DNA of the CDR3: TGTGCCAGCAGCTTGGATAGGTGGGGGGGCCGCCAAGAGACCCAGTACTTC.

CDR3 residues: CATTYSGWNTIYF. The CDR3 nucleotides are TGTGCCACCACCTACAGCGGGTGGAACACCATATATTTT. The rearrangement joins TRBV7-9 to TRBJ1-3; D is uncertain. V lost 10 bases, J lost 7 bases, and 17 bases lay in between. This CDR3 is built from 13 residues. From germline, CDR1 is SEHNR and CDR2 FQNEAQ (reference sequence).

J is TRBJ2-6 and V is TRBV5-4; 9 bases match TRBD1. V trimming: 5 bases; J trimming: 2 bases; junction bases outside the gene matches: 5. Germline V gene lookup returns CDR1 SGHNT and CDR2 YYREEE (reference sequence). The CDR3 spans 16 residues. The CDR3 region has the DNA TGTGCCAGCAGACGACGGACAGGGGCTGGGGCCAACGTCCTGACTTTC. It specifies CASRRRTGAGANVLTF.

This clone was detected a few times. The rearrangement joins TRBV12-5 to TRBJ2-1; 13 bases line up with TRBD2. The germline V gene encodes CDR1 LGHNT and CDR2 FRNRAP. The CDR3 is made up of 19 amino acids. V shed 5 bases and J 5 bases; nucleotides not matched to a gene: 15. The CDR3, as DNA: TGTGCTAGTGGTCCCCGCCGGGGGACTAGCGGGAAATGGAACAATGAGCAGTTCTTC. Protein: CASGPRRGTSGKWNNEQFF.

J is TRBJ2-2 and V is TRBV6-6, with D uncertain. V was clipped by 6 bases and J by 7 bases, with 18 bases between them. CDR1 and CDR2 from the germline V gene are MNHNY and SVGAGI (reference sequence). CDR3 length: 15 residues. CDR3 region: CASSSGRSEVGELFF. Written as DNA, the CDR3 is TGTGCCAGCAGCTCAGGACGGAGTGAAGTCGGGGAGCTGTTTTTT.

This clone has only one observation. The chain couples TRBV7-8 to TRBJ2-3; 8 bases match TRBD2. The CDR3 has 13 residues. Germline loops: CDR1 SGHVS, CDR2 FQNEAQ. V was pared by 4 bases and J by 7 bases, with 4 bases of the junction left unmatched. CDR3 amino acids: CASSSGGRNTQYF. The CDR3 DNA is TGTGCCAGCAGCTCGGGGGGGCGGAATACGCAGTATTTT.

This chain connects TRBV28 to TRBJ1-2; D is undetermined. V was cut by 2 bases and J by 4 bases, with 5 bases left in between. The CDR3 totals 12 residues. Germline CDR1 and CDR2: MDHEN and SYDVKM. This CDR3 reads CASSLNFYGYTF. The CDR3, as DNA: TGTGCCAGCAGTTTAAATTTCTATGGCTACACCTTC.